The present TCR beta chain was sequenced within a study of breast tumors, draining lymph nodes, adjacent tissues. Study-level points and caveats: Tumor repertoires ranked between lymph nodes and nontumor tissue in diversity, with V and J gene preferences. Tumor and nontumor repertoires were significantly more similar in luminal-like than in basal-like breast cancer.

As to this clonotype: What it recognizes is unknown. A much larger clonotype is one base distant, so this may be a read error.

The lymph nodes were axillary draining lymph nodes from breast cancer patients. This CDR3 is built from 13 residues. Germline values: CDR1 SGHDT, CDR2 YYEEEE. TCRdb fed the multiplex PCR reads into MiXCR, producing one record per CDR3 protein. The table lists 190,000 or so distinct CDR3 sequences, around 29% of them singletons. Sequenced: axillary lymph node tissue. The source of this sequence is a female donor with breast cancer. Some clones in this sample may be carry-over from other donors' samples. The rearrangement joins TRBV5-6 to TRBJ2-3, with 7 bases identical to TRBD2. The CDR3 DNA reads TGTGCCAGCAGCTGGGAGGGACTCCTATCGCAGTGTTTT. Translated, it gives CASSWEGLLSQCF. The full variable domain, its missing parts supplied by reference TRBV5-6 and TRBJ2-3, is DAGVTQSPTHLIKTRGQQVTLRCSPKSGHDTVSWYQQALGQGPQFIFQYYEEEERQRGNFPDRFSGHQFPNYSSELNVNALLLGDSALYLCASSWEGLLSQCFGPGTRLTVL.